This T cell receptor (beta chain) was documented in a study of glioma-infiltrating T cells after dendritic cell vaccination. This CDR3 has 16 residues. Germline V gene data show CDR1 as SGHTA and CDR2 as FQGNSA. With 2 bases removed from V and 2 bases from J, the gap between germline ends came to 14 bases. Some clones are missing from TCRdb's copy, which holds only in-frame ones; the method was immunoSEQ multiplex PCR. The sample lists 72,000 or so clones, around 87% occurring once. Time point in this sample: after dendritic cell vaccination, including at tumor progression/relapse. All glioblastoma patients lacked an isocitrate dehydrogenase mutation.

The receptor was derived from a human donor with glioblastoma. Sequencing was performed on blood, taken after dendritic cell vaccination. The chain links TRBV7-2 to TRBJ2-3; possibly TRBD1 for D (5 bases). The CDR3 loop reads CASSLYAGLVTDTQYF. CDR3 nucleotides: TGTGCCAGCAGCTTATACGCAGGGTTGGTCACAGATACGCAGTATTTT.